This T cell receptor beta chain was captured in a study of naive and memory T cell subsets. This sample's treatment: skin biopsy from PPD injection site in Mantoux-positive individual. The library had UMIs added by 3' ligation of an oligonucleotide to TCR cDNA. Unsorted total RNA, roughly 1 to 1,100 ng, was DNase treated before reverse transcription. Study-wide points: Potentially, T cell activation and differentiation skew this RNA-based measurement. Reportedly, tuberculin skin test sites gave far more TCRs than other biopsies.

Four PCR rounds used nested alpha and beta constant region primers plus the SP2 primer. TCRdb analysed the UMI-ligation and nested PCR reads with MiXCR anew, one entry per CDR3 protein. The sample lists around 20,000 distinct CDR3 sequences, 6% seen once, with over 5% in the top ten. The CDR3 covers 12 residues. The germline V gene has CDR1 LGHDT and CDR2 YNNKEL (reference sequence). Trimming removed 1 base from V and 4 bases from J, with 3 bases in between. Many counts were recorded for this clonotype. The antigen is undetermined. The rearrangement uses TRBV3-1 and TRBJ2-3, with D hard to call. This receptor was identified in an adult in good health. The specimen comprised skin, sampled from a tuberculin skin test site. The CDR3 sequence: CASSQVADTQYF. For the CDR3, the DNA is TGTGCCAGCAGCCAAGTGGCAGATACGCAGTATTTT.